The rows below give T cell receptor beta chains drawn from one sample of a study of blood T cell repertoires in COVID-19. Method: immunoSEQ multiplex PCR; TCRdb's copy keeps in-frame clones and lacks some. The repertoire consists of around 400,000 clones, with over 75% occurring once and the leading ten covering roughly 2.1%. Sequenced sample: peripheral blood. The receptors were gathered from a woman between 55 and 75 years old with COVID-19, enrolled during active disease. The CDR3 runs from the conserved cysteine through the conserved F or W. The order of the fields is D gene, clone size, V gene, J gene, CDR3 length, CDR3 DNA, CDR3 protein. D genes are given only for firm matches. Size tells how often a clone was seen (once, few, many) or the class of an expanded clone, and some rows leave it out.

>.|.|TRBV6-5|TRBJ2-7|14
TGTGCCTCTATGAGGAACTGGAGCTCCTACGAGCAGTACTTC
CASMRNWSSYEQYF
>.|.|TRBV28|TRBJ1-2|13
TGTGCCAGCAACCCACAACAGGGCCGAGGCTACACCTTC
CASNPQQGRGYTF
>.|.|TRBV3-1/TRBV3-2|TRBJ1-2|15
TGTGCCAGCAGCCCACGGGACACCCTACTATGGCTACACACCTTC
CASSPRDTLLWLHTF
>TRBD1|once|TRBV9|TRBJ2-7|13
TGTGCCAGCGCGACAGGGAGCTCCTACGAGCAGTACTTC
CASATGSSYEQYF
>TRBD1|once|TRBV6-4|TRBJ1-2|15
TGTGCCAGCAGTGACTCGAACAGGGGTCACTATGGCTACACCTTC
CASSDSNRGHYGYTF
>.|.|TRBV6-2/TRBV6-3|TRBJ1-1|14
TGTGCCAGCAGTTACCAGGGATCGAACACTGAAGCTTTCTTT
CASSYQGSNTEAFF
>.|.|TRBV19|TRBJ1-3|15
TGTGCCAGTAGTGCTGCGGGGGCCCGCGGCGGCACCATATATTTT
CASSAAGARGGTIYF
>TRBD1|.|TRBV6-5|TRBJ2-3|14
TGTGCCAGTACGGTAGGACAGGGGACAGATACGCAGTATTTT
CASTVGQGTDTQYF
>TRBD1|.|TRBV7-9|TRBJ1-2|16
TGTGCCAGCAGCTTAGGGACAGGATACGATAACTATGGCTACACCTTC
CASSLGTGYDNYGYTF
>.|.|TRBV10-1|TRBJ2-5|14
TGCGCCAGCCCCGGCATAGCGCCGCAAGAGACCCAGTACTTC
CASPGIAPQETQYF
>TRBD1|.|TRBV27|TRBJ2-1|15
TGTGCCAGCAGTTCTTACAGGGGTCTCTACAATGAGCAGTTCTTC
CASSSYRGLYNEQFF
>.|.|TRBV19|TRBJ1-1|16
TGTGCCAGTAGTAGGGGGCGAGATTCAGGGAACACTGAAGCTTTCTTT
CASSRGRDSGNTEAFF
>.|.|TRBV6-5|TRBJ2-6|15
TGTGCCAGCAGTTACTGGGAGTCTGGGGCCAACGTCCTGACTTTC
CASSYWESGANVLTF
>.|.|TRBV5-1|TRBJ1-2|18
TGCGCCAGCAGCTTGGCCCTGTCGGCAGGGGCAGTGGGAGATGGCTACACCTTC
CASSLALSAGAVGDGYTF
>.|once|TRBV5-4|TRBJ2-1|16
TGTGCCAGCAGCTCCGCTTGGGGCGCCCCTGGCAATGAGCAGTTCTTC
CASSSAWGAPGNEQFF
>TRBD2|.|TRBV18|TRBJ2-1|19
TGTGCCAGCTCACCACTACTTGGGAGCGGGGGGCCAGGCACCAATGAGCAGTTCTTC
CASSPLLGSGGPGTNEQFF
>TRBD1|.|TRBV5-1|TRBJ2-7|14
TGCGCCAGCAGCCATTACGGGACAGGGGTTGGGCAGTACTTC
CASSHYGTGVGQYF
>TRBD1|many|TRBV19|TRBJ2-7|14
TGTGCCAGTAGTATCCGGGACAGGGGATACGAGCAGTACTTC
CASSIRDRGYEQYF
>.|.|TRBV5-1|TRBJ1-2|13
TGCGCCAGCAGGGTGGGGCCCACCTATGGCTACACCTTC
CASRVGPTYGYTF
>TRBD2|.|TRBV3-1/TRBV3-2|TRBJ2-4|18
TGTGCCAGCAGCCAAGATCTGGTAGCGGGGGGGCGGAGGAACATTCAGTACTTC
CASSQDLVAGGRRNIQYF
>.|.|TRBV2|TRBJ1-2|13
TGTGCCAGCAGCGGGGGGGCAGGGAGCGGCTACACCTTC
CASSGGAGSGYTF
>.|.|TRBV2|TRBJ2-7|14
TGTGCCAGCAGTGGCGGGACTGGCTCCTACGAGCAGTACTTC
CASSGGTGSYEQYF
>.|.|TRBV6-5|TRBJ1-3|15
TGTGCCTCTAGAACGGGACAACCATCTGGAAACACCATATATTTT
CASRTGQPSGNTIYF
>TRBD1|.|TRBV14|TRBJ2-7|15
TGTGCCAGCAGCCAAGCCGGGACAGGCGGTTTGGGGCAGTACTTC
CASSQAGTGGLGQYF
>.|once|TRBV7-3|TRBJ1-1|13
TGTGCCACCAAAATGACAGGGAACACTGAAGCTTTCTTT
CATKMTGNTEAFF
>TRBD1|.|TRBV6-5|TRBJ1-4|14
TGTGCCAGCAGAAGGGGGGACAGGCGGGAAAAACTGTTTTTT
CASRRGDRREKLFF
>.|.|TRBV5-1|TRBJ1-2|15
TGCGCCAGCAGCTTGAGGGGCGAGATAGACTATGGCTACACCTTC
CASSLRGEIDYGYTF
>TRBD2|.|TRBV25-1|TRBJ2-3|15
TGTGCCAGCAGTGAAATCGGGGGGGCAATAGATACGCAGTATTTT
CASSEIGGAIDTQYF
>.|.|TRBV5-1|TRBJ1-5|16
TGCGCCAGCAGCCCATTCCCCCCCGGGAGCAATCAGCCCCAGCATTTT
CASSPFPPGSNQPQHF
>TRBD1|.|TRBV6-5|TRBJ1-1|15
TGTGCCAGCAGACCCGGGACAGGGGGAGGAACTGAAGCTTTCTTT
CASRPGTGGGTEAFF
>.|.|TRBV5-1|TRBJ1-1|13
TGCGCCAGCAGCTTCAGACAGAACACTGAAGCTTTCTTT
CASSFRQNTEAFF
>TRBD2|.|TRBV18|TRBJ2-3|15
TGTGCCAGCTCACCAGCCGGGGGGAGCACAGATACGCAGTATTTT
CASSPAGGSTDTQYF
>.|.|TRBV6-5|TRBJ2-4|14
TGTGCCAGCAGTTACTCGCAGGGCCAAAACATTCAGTACTTC
CASSYSQGQNIQYF
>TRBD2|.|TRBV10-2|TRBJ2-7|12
TGCGCCAGCAGTGATCTAGCGGGGGGTCCTAACTTC
CASSDLAGGPNF
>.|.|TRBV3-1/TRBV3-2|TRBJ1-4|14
TGTGCCAGCAGCCGCAGGGCAACTAATGAAAAACTGTTTTTT
CASSRRATNEKLFF
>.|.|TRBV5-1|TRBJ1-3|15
TGCGCCAGCAGCATCGACGGGATCTCTGGAAACACCATATATTTT
CASSIDGISGNTIYF
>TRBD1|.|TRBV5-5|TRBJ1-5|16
TGTGCCAGCAGCGGAGGGACAGGGGGTGACAATCAGCCCCAGCATTTT
CASSGGTGGDNQPQHF
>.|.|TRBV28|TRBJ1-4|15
TGTGCCAGCACCCCGTTGGGGGCGAATAATGAAAAACTGTTTTTT
CASTPLGANNEKLFF